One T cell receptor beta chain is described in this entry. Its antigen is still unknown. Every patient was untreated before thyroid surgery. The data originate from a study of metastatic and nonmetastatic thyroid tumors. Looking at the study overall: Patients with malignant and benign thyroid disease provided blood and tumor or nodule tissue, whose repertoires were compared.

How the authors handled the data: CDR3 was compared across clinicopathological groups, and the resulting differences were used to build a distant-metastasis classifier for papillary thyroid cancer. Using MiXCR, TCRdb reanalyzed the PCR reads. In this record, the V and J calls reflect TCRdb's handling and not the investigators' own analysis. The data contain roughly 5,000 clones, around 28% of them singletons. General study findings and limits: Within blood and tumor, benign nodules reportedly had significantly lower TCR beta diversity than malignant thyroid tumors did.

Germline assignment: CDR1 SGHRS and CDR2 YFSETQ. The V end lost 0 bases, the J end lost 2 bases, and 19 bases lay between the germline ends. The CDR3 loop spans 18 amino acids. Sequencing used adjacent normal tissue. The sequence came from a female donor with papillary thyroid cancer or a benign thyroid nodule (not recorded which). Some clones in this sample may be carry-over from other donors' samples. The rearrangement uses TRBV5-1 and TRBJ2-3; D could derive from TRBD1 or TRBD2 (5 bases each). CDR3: CASSLEPGLSGVTDTQYF. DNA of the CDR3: TGCGCCAGCAGCTTGGAACCGGGGCTATCTGGAGTCACAGATACGCAGTATTTT.